The 18 T cell receptor beta chains in this list originate from one sample, sequenced in a study of cytomegalovirus exposure and HLA in healthy donors. Researchers ran the PCR with 60 Vbeta and 13 Jbeta primers. Repertoires were generated with immunoSEQ multiplex PCR, while TCRdb's copy carries only in-frame clones and drops some. This table has 70,000 to 85,000 clones, 55% to 75% appearing once. The sample was PBMCs. The receptors originated from a man younger than 40 in good health and CMV-seropositive.

Comments on this clone: An end of the junction differs from the germline gene, which may be a read error. J is TRBJ2-4 and V is TRBV28; a possible D gene is TRBD1 (6 bases). Germline CDR1 is MDHEN and CDR2 is SYDVKM. The CDR3 length is 12 residues. CDR3: CASSQRRQAPAF. For the CDR3, the DNA is TGTGCCAGCAGTCAGAGAAGACAGGCCCCTGCCTTC.

The chain uses TRBV27 and TRBJ2-7; no definite D call. Germline values: CDR1 MNHEY, CDR2 SMNVEV (reference sequence). V lost 4 bases, J lost 9 bases, and 19 bases lay in between. This CDR3 spans 14 amino acids. DNA of the CDR3: TGTGCCAGCAGTTCCGGCGGAGTCCCGTTAAGGCAGTACTTC. Its translation is CASSSGGVPLRQYF.

This clone was seen more than once but under ten times. The chain couples TRBV6-5 to TRBJ2-3; TRBD1 agrees at 11 bases. CDR1 is MNHEY, CDR2 SVGAGI, per germline. J lost 3 bases, V lost 2 bases, and 1 base had no gene match. The CDR3 is made up of 15 amino acids. CDR3: CASSYGQGATDTQYF. Written as DNA, the CDR3 is TGTGCCAGCAGTTACGGACAGGGGGCTACAGATACGCAGTATTTT.

The chain is built from TRBV29-1 and TRBJ1-1, with D unclear. V was shortened by 6 bases and J by 9 bases, with 23 bases between the two germline ends. The CDR3 extends over 14 amino acids. Germline values: CDR1 SQVTM, CDR2 ANQGSEA. The CDR3 region has the DNA TGCAGCGTCTGGACTACCGAATCAAGTGTTCAAGCTTTCTTT. Residues: CSVWTTESSVQAFF.

This clone has just a few counts. This sequence joins TRBV6-5 and TRBJ2-3; D remains unclear. The CDR3 sequence is 14 residues long. Germline V lookup: CDR1 MNHEY, CDR2 SVGAGI. V lost 2 bases, J lost 2 bases, and 8 bases lay in between. In DNA form, the CDR3 reads TGTGCCAGCAGTTACCGAGGCTCCACAGATACGCAGTATTTT. It encodes CASSYRGSTDTQYF.

This clone was counted a few times. The chain carries TRBV7-8 and TRBJ2-1, with a weak D call TRBD2 (6 bases). Deletions cut 1 base from V and 9 bases from J, with 13 bases between. This CDR3 comprises 14 residues. Germline V gene sequence: CDR1 SGHVS, CDR2 FQNEAQ. CDR3 DNA: TGTGCCAGCAGCTTAGGGCGGGGATGGACTGAGCAGTTCTTC. This sequence encodes CASSLGRGWTEQFF.

The chain employs TRBV21-1 and TRBJ2-7; the DNA was not compared with TRBD1, the D call given in the table. TRBV21-1 is reported as a pseudogene. The CDR3 covers 11 residues. CDR3 in amino acids: CAIPGGSKKNF. Written as DNA, the CDR3 is TGTGCCATTCCAGGGGGCTCGAAGAAAAACTTC.

In DNA, the CDR3 is TGTGCCAGCAGTGAGACGGCGGGGGGGCGGAACCATCTAGAGACCCAGTACTTC. It specifies CASSETAGGRNHLETQYF. The rearrangement joins TRBV6-1 to TRBJ2-5, with TRBD2 matching 9 bases. The length of the CDR3 is 18 residues. The germline CDR1 and CDR2 sequences are MNHNS and SASEGT. Losses at the gene ends were 3 bases for V and 4 bases for J; bases not matched to a gene: 15.

V usage is TRBV6-5 and J usage is TRBJ1-2, with D perhaps matching TRBD1 (5 bases). V was trimmed by 2 bases and J by 4 bases, leaving 8 bases between them. The germline V gene has CDR1 MNHEY and CDR2 SVGAGI. CDR3 length: 13 amino acids. In DNA form, the CDR3 reads TGTGCCAGCAGTTACGTTGGGGCCTATGGCTACACCTTC. Amino acid sequence: CASSYVGAYGYTF.

J is TRBJ2-7 and V is TRBV10-2; no clear D gene. Germline values: CDR1 WSHSY, CDR2 SAAADI. Trimming removed 4 bases from V and 6 bases from J, with 10 bases in between. The CDR3 has 12 amino acids. CDR3 in amino acids: CASSGPRGEQYF. In DNA form, the CDR3 reads TGCGCCAGCAGTGGGCCCCGAGGCGAGCAGTACTTC.

The rearrangement uses TRBV18 and TRBJ1-4; possibly TRBD1 for D (5 bases). Germline V lookup: CDR1 KGHSH, CDR2 LQKENI. The CDR3 length is 15 residues. V shed 1 base and J shed 10 bases, with 16 bases lying between them. CDR3 protein: CASSPQTARLGKLFF. CDR3 nucleotides: TGTGCCAGCTCACCACAGACAGCAAGGCTGGGAAAACTGTTTTTT. Full variable domain (outside the CDR3, taken from reference TRBV18 and TRBJ1-4): NAGVMQNPRHLVRRRGQEARLRCSPMKGHSHVYWYRQLPEEGLKFMVYLQKENIIDESGMPKERFSAEFPKEGPSILRIQQVVRGDSAAYFCASSPQTARLGKLFFGSGTQLSVL.

V usage is TRBV28 and J usage is TRBJ2-7; the match to TRBD2 covers 8 bases. The CDR3 is 15 amino acids. J gave up 5 bases and V 5 bases, and 11 bases lay outside the gene matches. Germline V gene lookup returns CDR1 MDHEN and CDR2 SYDVKM. The CDR3 is CASSLPGLGNHEQYF. CDR3 DNA sequence: TGTGCCAGCAGTCTCCCGGGACTAGGAAACCACGAGCAGTACTTC.

V gene TRBV19 combines with J gene TRBJ2-2, with 14 bases that match TRBD2. After removal of 10 bases from V and 3 bases from J, the junction contained 13 bases not matched to a gene. CDR1 and CDR2 (germline): LNHDA, SQIVND (reference sequence). This CDR3 contains 18 residues. This CDR3 reads CANSPGLAGVGHTGELFF. CDR3 sequence (DNA): TGTGCCAATTCCCCGGGACTAGCGGGAGTCGGGCACACCGGGGAGCTGTTTTTT.

This clone came up once. This chain uses TRBV9 with TRBJ1-2; D possibly corresponds to TRBD1 (5 bases). V shed 0 bases and J shed 7 bases, with 13 bases lying between them. This CDR3 has 14 amino acids. Germline CDR1 reads SGDLS; CDR2 reads YYNGEE. CDR3 coding DNA: TGTGCCAGCAGCGTAGTGGGGGGGGTGAGTGGCTACACCTTC. Translated: CASSVVGGVSGYTF.

This chain joins TRBV2 and TRBJ2-7, with D perhaps matching TRBD1 (5 bases). Germline loops: CDR1 SNHLY, CDR2 FYNNEI. The CDR3 covers 12 residues. V was cut by 5 bases and J by 6 bases, with 11 bases left in between. As DNA, the CDR3 is TGTGCCAGCAGTCTGCAGGGCGGCGAGCAGTACTTC. Its translation: CASSLQGGEQYF.

The chain uses TRBV11-3 and TRBJ2-7; 8 nucleotides align to TRBD2. CDR3 length: 16 amino acids. Germline loops: CDR1 SGHNT, CDR2 YENEEA. The J segment lost 0 bases and the V segment lost 8 bases, leaving 12 bases of the junction unmatched. CDR3 nucleotides: TGTGCCAGCTCTGCGGGGGGCCCTAGCGCCTCCTACGAGCAGTACTTC. This encodes CASSAGGPSASYEQYF.

The chain uses TRBV2 and TRBJ2-7, with D perhaps matching TRBD1 (5 bases). Germline V gene data show CDR1 as SNHLY and CDR2 as FYNNEI. V lost 6 bases and J 2 bases, leaving 11 bases between the germline ends. The CDR3 runs 13 residues. The CDR3 spells CASRRQGTYEQYF. The CDR3 DNA reads TGTGCCAGCAGACGGCAGGGTACCTACGAGCAGTACTTC.

Concerning this clone itself: The germline gene is not matched at one end of the junction; a read error may be the cause. The chain is built from TRBV2 and TRBJ1-1, with unresolved D. Germline CDR1 reads SNHLY; CDR2 reads FYNNEI. The CDR3 extends over 11 amino acids. The chain's CDR3 is CASTGSTEALF. The CDR3 DNA is TGTGCCAGCACCGGATCGACTGAAGCTCTCTTT.